This T cell receptor (beta chain) was identified during a study of T cells in Graves' hyperthyroidism and ophthalmopathy (dated by TCRdb to about 2019). With respect to the entire study: Peripheral blood samples were taken at initial diagnosis, before any treatment was given. After sampling, hyperthyroidism patients received methimazole starting at 30 mg daily, and ophthalmopathy patients received high-dose intravenous methylprednisolone. An independent validation cohort of fewer than 20 hyperthyroidism patients and about 16 patients who later progressed to ophthalmopathy tested prospective prediction of ophthalmopathy. The study also compared thyroid tissue and blood T-cell repertoires from a handful of Graves' hyperthyroidism patients. The 75 to 100 discovery patients were randomly split 7:3 into training and test sets. The paper describes TCR Vbeta CDR3 sequencing of about 140 peripheral blood samples, made up of 40 to 45 ophthalmopathy patients, 70 to 75 hyperthyroidism patients and roughly 17 progressor patients. To identify distinguishing TCR V-J signatures, a discovery cohort of 90 to 100 patients was used, comprising 40 to 45 with Graves' ophthalmopathy and about 59 with stable Graves' hyperthyroidism. Study-wide findings and limitations: No statistical method was used to fix the sample size in advance, and group allocation was not hidden from the investigators. In validation, the model predicted progression to ophthalmopathy with 55% to 71% sensitivity and roughly 72% specificity, a median of about 6.7 months before onset. Ophthalmopathy was separated from stable hyperthyroidism by a 13 V-J signature model, with around 88% sensitivity and approximately 81% specificity obtained in cross-validation and 80%/75% obtained in testing. Blood samples also contained most of the expanded thyroid clonotypes (frequency above 0.001), which suggests that blood repertoires may reflect thyroid immune responses.

Hyperthyroidism patients were newly diagnosed, with disease duration under 2 months, and aged 18 to 65 years. Any patient with an uncontrolled infection, another autoimmune disease, pregnancy or lactation was excluded. Diagnoses were established on the basis of clinical symptoms, serum thyroxine and TRAb, thyroid ultrasound, and orbital computed tomography. Blood from progressor patients was drawn when they were first diagnosed with hyperthyroidism, before any ophthalmopathy symptoms appeared. Ficoll-Paque density gradient centrifugation was used to isolate PBMCs from around 9.1 ml of fresh peripheral blood. Progressor patients were first diagnosed with Graves' hyperthyroidism and then developed ophthalmopathy during follow-up. Total RNA was extracted using Trizol reagent, and RNA quality was assessed on an Agilent 2100 Bioanalyzer. This clonotype turned up a few times. Its antigen has not been determined. No base quality information exists; no much larger clone differs at one position.

The TCR beta CDR3 regions were amplified from the RNA transcripts. The TCR CDR3 was subjected to a first round of RT-PCR using the HTBI primer set and the Qiagen OneStep RT-PCR kit. Libraries were constructed in a second round of multiplex PCR, after which size selection and purification were carried out. Paired-end sequencing of the libraries was performed with 100 bp reads on an Illumina HiSeq2000. Per the authors' processing: SOAPnuke was used to process the raw data, removing reads that contained adapters or uncalled bases, had a mean Phred below 15, or lacked an exact match to the constant primer or identifier. High-quality paired reads were merged with COPE v1.2.5, and unique nucleotide sequences were defined as clonotypes. MiTCR v1.1 was used to align clonotypes to the IMGT TRBV, TRBD and TRBJ reference segments. The analysis included only V-J combinations with a frequency above 0.0001, which together covered 99% to 99.2% of the repertoires. A TCS score was defined as the ratio of F50 (clonal expansion) to E x V (chaos), with BLOSUM62-based TCRdist applied between CDR3 peptides within each V-J. Welch's t-statistics and random forest reduced 450 to 600 V-J features to 10 to 15, which were used in a naive Bayes classifier (R e1071). Using fastp trimming at Q25 and MiXCR clonotype assembly, TCRdb reanalyzed the public sequencing data and kept in-frame beta chains. Every distinct CDR3 protein forms one entry, paired with its most common genes and DNA. What appears here as the V and J calls and clone size reflects TCRdb's work, not the paper's. The sample yields around 380,000 distinct CDR3 sequences; about 14% were counted once. In total, the top ten clones hold roughly 20% of the sample.

V is trimmed back by 2 bases and J by 2 bases, and the junction contains 3 bases that no gene match accounts for. There are 15 amino acids in the CDR3, from cysteine to phenylalanine inclusive. Only CDR3 DNA is held: 45 bases, read in frame from base 1. CDR1 DFQATT and CDR2 SNEGSKA are derived from the germline V gene (reference sequence). Sequences were obtained from blood. This TCR came from a man in his thirties or forties with Graves' hyperthyroidism that later progressed to Graves' ophthalmopathy. This chain joins TRBV20-1 to TRBJ2-1, and TRBD2 matches 10 of the central bases. The DNA sequence reads TGCAGTGCTAGAAGGCTAGCGGGGGCCTACAATGAGCAGTTCTTC. It specifies CSARRLAGAYNEQFF.